Presented here are 25 T cell receptor beta chains from one specimen sequenced in a study of T cell repertoires in cytomegalovirus infection. TCRdb passed the reads through MiXCR, listing each CDR3 protein once. The data contain about 830,000 distinct CDR3 sequences, 32% of them singletons. Which antigens these TCRs recognize remains unknown. Sequencing was performed on cultured CD8+ T cells from PBMCs, taken from culture after CMV antigen stimulation. These receptor sequences come from a human donor in good health (CMV status not recorded). Some clones in this sample may be carry-over from other donors' samples.

A few counts support this clonotype. The chain uses TRBV7-8 and TRBJ1-1; 8 bases align to TRBD1. J gave up 4 bases and V 5 bases, and 9 bases lay outside the gene matches. CDR1 SGHVS and CDR2 FQNEAQ come from the germline V gene. The CDR3 totals 15 residues. The CDR3 DNA sequence: TGTGCCAGCAGCCAAGCGGACAGGGTAGGCACTGAAGCTTTCTTT. It codes for CASSQADRVGTEAFF. The variable domain in full, completed from reference TRBV7-8 and TRBJ1-1, reads GAGVSQSPRYKVAKRGQDVALRCDPISGHVSLFWYQQALGQGPEFLTYFQNEAQLDKSGLPSDRFFAERPEGSVSTLKIQRTQQEDSAVYLCASSQADRVGTEAFFGQGTRLTVV.

On this clonotype itself: A much larger clone differs from this one at a single base, so this may be a read error. The chain uses TRBV28 and TRBJ2-2; D ambiguous. CDR1 is MDHEN, CDR2 SYDVKM, per germline. The CDR3 length is 13 residues. The CDR3 sequence is CANSFMNTGELFF. The CDR3 DNA follows: TGTGCCAACAGTTTTATGAACACCGGGGAGCTGTTTTTT.

The chain joins TRBV9 to TRBJ2-7; D perhaps matches TRBD2 (6 bases). The CDR3 has 17 residues. The V end was cut by 0 bases, the J end by 2 bases, with 18 bases between. Per germline, CDR1 SGDLS and CDR2 YYNGEE. The CDR3 coding sequence is TGTGCCAGCAGCGTAGAGGTTGGGCAGGACTACCCCTACGAGCAGTACTTC. As protein: CASSVEVGQDYPYEQYF. Complete variable domain (other parts from reference TRBV9 and TRBJ2-7): DSGVTQTPKHLITATGQRVTLRCSPRSGDLSVYWYQQSLDQGLQFLIQYYNGEERAKGNILERFSAQQFPDLHSELNLSSLELGDSALYFCASSVEVGQDYPYEQYFGPGTRLTVT.

This clonotype showed up many times. This chain joins TRBV27 and TRBJ1-1; D unresolved. From germline, CDR1 is MNHEY and CDR2 SMNVEV (reference sequence). CDR3 length: 11 residues. The chain's CDR3 is CASLGNTEAFF. In DNA, the CDR3 is TGTGCATCCCTGGGGAACACTGAAGCTTTCTTT.

This clonotype was seen more than once but under ten times. This chain links TRBV27 with TRBJ2-5, with TRBD2 identical over 13 bases. The germline gives CDR1 MNHEY, CDR2 SMNVEV (reference sequence). Trimming at V came to 6 bases and at J to 1 base, leaving 2 bases not matched to a gene. The CDR3 contains 15 residues. As DNA, the CDR3 is TGTGCCAGCAGGACTAGCGGGGGGTTCCAAGAGACCCAGTACTTC. Translating it yields CASRTSGGFQETQYF.

V gene TRBV19 combines with J gene TRBJ2-1; no firm D call. Trimming stripped 6 bases from V and 10 bases from J, with 13 bases between. CDR1 is LNHDA and CDR2 is SQIVND in the germline V gene (reference sequence). This CDR3 is 12 amino acids long. As DNA, the CDR3 is TGTGCCAGTAGAACCTCACACTTCGAGCAGTTCTTC. Residues: CASRTSHFEQFF.

This chain links TRBV5-4 with TRBJ2-3; either TRBD1 or TRBD2 may fit D (5 bases each). The CDR3 contains 18 residues. V shed 4 bases and J shed 1 base, with 22 bases lying between them. The germline V gene has CDR1 SGHNT and CDR2 YYREEE (reference sequence). The CDR3 DNA is TGTGCCAGCAGCCGGCCGGGGATGAGCCTCAGGGGCACAGATACGCAGTATTTT. Encoded protein: CASSRPGMSLRGTDTQYF.

DNA for the CDR3: TGTGCCAGCAGTGAAGATCGGGGATCTGGCTACACCTTC. As protein: CASSEDRGSGYTF. The V gene is TRBV6-1, the J gene TRBJ1-2; the D is unclear. CDR1 and CDR2 (germline): MNHNS, SASEGT. V was pared by 1 base and J by 7 bases, with 10 bases between. This CDR3 is built from 13 residues.

The table lists this clonotype with a few counts. This sequence joins TRBV5-6 and TRBJ2-7, with 7 bases lining up with TRBD1. CDR3 length: 16 amino acids. The ends lost 3 bases at V and 3 bases at J; junction bases unmatched: 12. Per the germline V gene, CDR1 is SGHDT and CDR2 is YYEEEE. The CDR3: CASSSRGRGQHYEQYF. CDR3 nucleotides: TGTGCCAGCAGCTCCAGGGGAAGGGGACAGCACTACGAGCAGTACTTC.

With regard to this clonotype: Just one base apart from a much larger clone, this may be a read error. This chain joins TRBV7-2 and TRBJ2-5; 8 bases align to TRBD1. The germline gives CDR1 SGHTA, CDR2 FQGNSA. The CDR3 extends over 16 amino acids. DNA of the CDR3: TGTGCCAGCAGCTTAGAGGACAGGGTTCTCCGAGAGATCCAGTACTTC. Translation gives CASSLEDRVLREIQYF.

This clonotype occurred a few times. V is TRBV4-1 and J is TRBJ1-5; D unresolved. CDR1 is MGHRA, CDR2 YSYEKL, per germline. The CDR3 covers 14 residues. Between the trimmed V and J ends, which lost 1 base and 3 bases, there was a span of 7 bases. CDR3 protein: CASSQANTNQPQHF. The CDR3 DNA sequence: TGCGCCAGCAGCCAAGCGAACACCAATCAGCCCCAGCATTTT.

This clonotype came up a few times. The chain uses TRBV10-3 and TRBJ2-1, with a weak D call TRBD1 (5 bases). V lost 8 bases to trimming and J lost 5 bases, with 10 bases between them. This CDR3 has 12 residues. Germline loops: CDR1 ENHRY, CDR2 SYGVKD. The CDR3 bases are TGTGCCATCCGCGTCAGGGACAATGAGCAGTTCTTC. Amino acid sequence: CAIRVRDNEQFF.

The chain carries TRBV6-2 or TRBV6-3 and TRBJ2-7; no definite D call. The V end was cut by 5 bases, the J end by 2 bases, with 10 bases between. The CDR3 length is 13 residues. CDR1 is MNHEY and CDR2 is SVGEGT in the germline V gene. The CDR3 spells CASSPISAYEQYV. In nucleotides, the CDR3 is TGTGCCAGCAGTCCTATCTCGGCCTACGAGCAGTACGTC.

The chain is built from TRBV7-3 and TRBJ2-1; the D call may be TRBD1 or TRBD2 (6 bases each). Germline CDR1 is SGHTA and CDR2 is FQGTGA. The CDR3 loop spans 11 amino acids. Trimming cost V 7 bases and J 16 bases, with 17 bases left between them. CDR3: CASNYPGEDFF. The CDR3 DNA is TGTGCCAGCAACTACCCAGGGGAGGATTTCTTC.

This clonotype was seen repeatedly, ten times or more. The chain links TRBV7-2 to TRBJ1-2; D uncertain. The CDR3 sequence is 12 residues long. The ends were cut back, 4 bases at V and 0 bases at J, with 3 bases in the middle. Germline V gives CDR1 SGHTA, CDR2 FQGNSA. The CDR3 loop is CASSSTNYGYTF. The CDR3 bases are TGTGCCAGCAGCTCGACTAACTATGGCTACACCTTC.

This sequence joins TRBV29-1 and TRBJ1-2; TRBD1 matches 9 bases. V trimming: 1 base; J trimming: 2 bases; junction bases outside the gene matches: 5. This CDR3 contains 15 residues. Germline values: CDR1 SQVTM, CDR2 ANQGSEA. CDR3 loop: CSVEVPDRGNYGYTF. Here the CDR3 DNA reads TGCAGCGTTGAAGTTCCAGACAGGGGGAACTATGGCTACACCTTC.

Comments on this clonotype: This may arise from a read error, as a much more abundant clone is one base away. V is TRBV7-2 and J is TRBJ1-2; D ambiguous. CDR3 length equals 12 residues. CDR1 is SGHTA and CDR2 is FQGNSA in the germline V gene. Here the CDR3 DNA reads TGTGCCAACAGCTTAGCCCCGTGGGGCTACACCTTC. Translation gives CANSLAPWGYTF.

The chain is built from TRBV28 and TRBJ1-5, with D perhaps matching TRBD1 (5 bases). CDR3 length: 13 residues. Between the trimmed V and J ends, which lost 6 bases and 5 bases, there was a span of 11 bases. The germline CDR1 and CDR2 sequences are MDHEN and SYDVKM. In DNA form, the CDR3 reads TGTGCCAGCAGCGCCGACAGACATCAGCCCCAGCATTTT. Translation gives CASSADRHQPQHF.

V and J are TRBV4-3 and TRBJ1-6; D gene ambiguous. Trimming took off 2 bases at V and 8 bases at J, with 19 bases between the two ends. Germline CDR1 reads LGHNA; CDR2 reads YSLEER. The CDR3 loop spans 17 amino acids. This CDR3 reads CASSQFGVAAGDSPLHF. DNA of the CDR3: TGCGCCAGCAGCCAATTTGGGGTAGCGGCAGGCGATTCACCCCTCCACTTT.

Turning to this clonotype: With a much larger clone just one base away, this may be a read error. The CDR3 does not close with the conserved phenylalanine or tryptophan, likely indicating a read error. The gene calls are TRBV7-2 and TRBJ2-3; 10 bases fit TRBD2. CDR3 size: 16 residues. Per the germline V gene, CDR1 is SGHTA and CDR2 is FQGNSA. Losses at the gene ends were 5 bases for V and 4 bases for J; bases not matched to a gene: 9. This CDR3 is CASSIVAGGPADTQYS. The CDR3 bases are TGTGCCAGCAGCATCGTAGCGGGGGGCCCCGCAGATACGCAGTATTCT.

As regards this clonotype: This may come from a read error, since a much larger clone is one base off. The chain employs TRBV7-2 and TRBJ1-4; tentative D call: TRBD1 (5 bases). From germline, CDR1 is SGHTA and CDR2 FQGNSA. The CDR3 has 14 amino acids. The CDR3 spells CASSFAGPNENLFF. The CDR3 nucleotides read TGTGCCAGCAGCTTCGCAGGGCCTAATGAAAACCTGTTTTTT.

Worth noting for this clonotype: The junction departs from the called germline gene at one end, perhaps through a read error. The chain is built from TRBV27 and TRBJ1-2; D uncertain. This CDR3 comprises 15 residues. Germline CDR1 and CDR2: MNHEY and SMNVEV (reference sequence). In DNA, the CDR3 is TGTGCCAGCAGTGGCTCTACGAGTACTAACTATGTCTACACCTTC. Encoded protein: CASSGSTSTNYVYTF.

This clonotype was recorded at least ten times. This chain connects TRBV7-6 to TRBJ1-4, with D perhaps TRBD1 (5 bases). V lost 3 bases and J lost 8, with 10 bases in between. Germline assignment: CDR1 SGHVS and CDR2 FNYEAQ. The CDR3 has 13 residues. CDR3 sequence: CASSFGTREKLFF. The CDR3 bases are TGTGCCAGCAGCTTTGGGACTCGGGAAAAACTGTTTTTT.

V usage is TRBV7-9 and J usage is TRBJ2-7, with D perhaps TRBD1 (6 bases). Germline CDR1 is SEHNR and CDR2 is FQNEAQ (reference sequence). Trimming shortened V by 1 base and J by 1 base, and 11 bases separated the two germline ends. The CDR3 has 15 amino acids. CDR3 DNA: TGTGCCAGCAGCTTAGAGAGGACAGTATCCTACGAGCAGTACTTC. As protein: CASSLERTVSYEQYF.

The chain uses TRBV29-1 and TRBJ1-2; no definite D call. The V end was cut by 3 bases, the J end by 4 bases, with 12 bases between. Per germline, CDR1 SQVTM and CDR2 ANQGSEA. There are 13 residues in the CDR3. The DNA of the CDR3 is TGCAGCGTTGAGGACGGACCAATCTATGGCTACACCTTC. Residues: CSVEDGPIYGYTF.